Below are 25 T cell receptor beta chains sequenced from a single sample in a study of shared clonotypes between healthy human individuals. The method was immunoSEQ multiplex PCR; TCRdb's version includes in-frame clones alone and lacks a portion of them. The sample lists 85,000 to 100,000 clones; approximately 63% were seen once. The sequenced material came from memory CD8+ T cells sorted from blood. Subset reported: CD45RO+ cells pooled with CCR7-negative TemRA cells. The source of these receptors is a man aged 25-45 years in good health.

The chain links TRBV5-4 to TRBJ2-3; no firm D call. V was cut by 0 bases and J by 2 bases, with 10 bases left in between. Per the germline V gene, CDR1 is SGHNT and CDR2 is YYREEE (reference sequence). The CDR3 loop spans 15 amino acids. The CDR3 DNA follows: TGTGCCAGCAGCTTGGGGCTTGATTCCACAGATACGCAGTATTTT. Its protein is CASSLGLDSTDTQYF. The whole variable domain, remainder taken from reference TRBV5-4 and TRBJ2-3, is ETGVTQSPTHLIKTRGQQVTLRCSSQSGHNTVSWYQQALGQGPQFIFQYYREEENGRGNFPPRFSGLQFPNYSSELNVNALELDDSALYLCASSLGLDSTDTQYFGPGTRLTVL.

The chain uses TRBV5-1 and TRBJ2-5; D gene ambiguous. In germline, CDR1 is SGHRS, CDR2 YFSETQ. The CDR3 is made up of 15 amino acids. V lost 9 bases and J 2 bases, leaving 20 bases between the germline ends. The CDR3 sequence: CATKLGTALQETQYF. CDR3 sequence (DNA): TGCGCCACTAAGCTTGGAACGGCCCTACAAGAGACCCAGTACTTC.

The chain is built from TRBV6-1 and TRBJ1-1; D perhaps matches TRBD1 (6 bases). The CDR3 length is 14 residues. V was clipped by 5 bases and J by 2 bases, with 12 bases between them. Germline values: CDR1 MNHNS, CDR2 SASEGT. The CDR3 DNA follows: TGTGCCAGCAGTTCGTCAGGGGAAAACACTGAAGCTTTCTTT. Translated, it gives CASSSSGENTEAFF.

The chain recombines TRBV7-2 with TRBJ2-7, with 7 bases matching TRBD2. The germline CDR1 and CDR2 sequences are SGHTA and FQGNSA. This CDR3 is 15 amino acids long. V trimming: 6 bases; J trimming: 4 bases; junction bases outside the gene matches: 12. CDR3 nucleotide sequence: TGTGCCAGCAGTTCCTTGCCTAGCGGTTCTTACGAGCAGTACTTC. Amino acid sequence: CASSSLPSGSYEQYF.

V and J are TRBV6-1 and TRBJ1-1; no clear D. The CDR3 loop spans 11 amino acids. Germline CDR1 is MNHNS and CDR2 is SASEGT. Trimming pared 4 bases from V and 2 bases from J, leaving 2 bases between. The CDR3 region is CASSVNTEAFF. DNA of the CDR3: TGTGCCAGCAGTGTCAACACTGAAGCTTTCTTT.

The chain recombines TRBV11-2 with TRBJ2-1; TRBD2 matches at 11 bases. This CDR3 spans 17 amino acids. Looked up from germline, CDR1 is SGHAT and CDR2 is FQNNGV. The ends lost 5 bases at V and 3 bases at J; junction bases unmatched: 9. The CDR3 is CASSTQGLAENYNEQFF. DNA of the CDR3: TGTGCCAGCAGCACCCAGGGACTAGCGGAAAACTACAATGAGCAGTTCTTC.

Notes on this clone: Other DNA sequences from this sample encode an identical CDR3 as well. V usage is TRBV28 and J usage is TRBJ2-7; D gene uncertain. Trimming took 3 bases from V and 0 from J, leaving 0 bases between them. The CDR3 is made up of 11 amino acids. Germline lookup yields CDR1 MDHEN and CDR2 SYDVKM. The DNA of the CDR3 is TGTGCCAGCAGTTTCTCCTACGAGCAGTACTTC. Translation: CASSFSYEQYF.

V and J are TRBV27 and TRBJ1-5; D is uncertain. The CDR3 consists of 12 residues. Germline loops: CDR1 MNHEY, CDR2 SMNVEV (reference sequence). The V and J ends lost 4 bases and 6 bases respectively, with 7 bases between them. The CDR3 here is CASSSRFQPQHF. The CDR3 DNA reads TGTGCCAGCAGTTCGAGGTTTCAGCCCCAGCATTTT.

This chain uses TRBV6-6 with TRBJ2-3; D gene uncertain. The CDR3 has 12 amino acids. Germline V gives CDR1 MNHNY, CDR2 SVGAGI (reference sequence). Trimming removed 4 bases at V and 5 bases at J, with 7 bases between. The CDR3 bases are TGTGCCAGCAGTTCCAATATAGATACGCAGTATTTT. It translates to CASSSNIDTQYF.

This clone was detected many times. V usage is TRBV7-9 and J usage is TRBJ2-7; 12 positions agree with TRBD2. This CDR3 contains 15 residues. Trimming at V came to 3 bases and at J to 5 bases, leaving 5 bases not matched to a gene. CDR1 and CDR2 from the germline V gene are SEHNR and FQNEAQ (reference sequence). Here the CDR3 DNA reads TGTGCCAGCAGCTTTCCGACTAGCGGGAGCGACGAGCAGTACTTC. Residues: CASSFPTSGSDEQYF.

A note on this clone: This sample includes further DNA sequences coding for the same CDR3. The chain employs TRBV10-3 and TRBJ1-1; D is unclear. CDR3 length equals 14 residues. V gave up 4 bases and J gave up 4 bases, with 13 bases separating them. From germline, CDR1 is ENHRY and CDR2 SYGVKD. The CDR3 loop is CAISGGPIGTEAFF. CDR3 DNA: TGTGCCATCAGTGGCGGGCCCATCGGCACTGAAGCTTTCTTT.

This clone was seen a few times. The genes are TRBV25-1 and TRBJ2-1, with TRBD2 matching over 8 bases. CDR3 length: 17 residues. The germline gives CDR1 MGHDK, CDR2 SYGVNS. V trimming: 4 bases; J trimming: 7 bases; junction bases outside the gene matches: 15. CDR3 DNA: TGTGCCAGCAGTGCGGATAGCGGGACCAAGTCCCATAATGAGCAGTTCTTC. Residues: CASSADSGTKSHNEQFF.

The chain has TRBV7-9 and TRBJ2-7, with D possibly called TRBD1 or TRBD2 (5 bases each). CDR3 length: 18 residues. Per the germline V gene, CDR1 is SEHNR and CDR2 is FQNEAQ (reference sequence). With 5 bases removed from V and 4 bases from J, the gap between germline ends came to 27 bases. This CDR3 reads CASSLEPTGTGKVYEQYF. CDR3 nucleotides: TGTGCCAGCAGCCTAGAACCGACCGGGACCGGAAAGGTGTACGAGCAGTACTTC. Looking up the rest from reference TRBV7-9 and TRBJ2-7 gives the full variable domain: DTGVSQNPRHKITKRGQNVTFRCDPISEHNRLYWYRQTLGQGPEFLTYFQNEAQLEKSRLLSDRFSAERPKGSFSTLEIQRTEQGDSAMYLCASSLEPTGTGKVYEQYFGPGTRLTVT.

The genes are TRBV2 and TRBJ1-3, with 9 nucleotides matching TRBD1. CDR3 size: 15 residues. V lost 5 bases to trimming and J lost 4 bases; unmatched junction nucleotides: 6. Germline V gives CDR1 SNHLY, CDR2 FYNNEI. The CDR3 is CASSKGQGGGNTIYF. In nucleotides, the CDR3 is TGTGCCAGCAGTAAGGGACAGGGCGGCGGAAACACCATATATTTT.

The chain uses TRBV5-1 and TRBJ2-1, with TRBD2 identical over 8 bases. The CDR3 runs 18 residues. Germline V gives CDR1 SGHRS, CDR2 YFSETQ. Trimming at V came to 0 bases and at J to 0 bases, leaving 8 bases not matched to a gene. CDR3 sequence reads: CASSLVPSGLSSYNEQFF. In DNA form, the CDR3 reads TGCGCCAGCAGCTTGGTCCCTAGCGGGCTAAGCTCCTACAATGAGCAGTTCTTC.

The CDR3 region is CARPHPKAGQGSYEQYF. CDR3 DNA sequence: TGTGCCAGGCCACACCCAAAAGCGGGACAGGGCTCCTACGAGCAGTACTTC. This rearrangement joins TRBV25-1 to TRBJ2-5, with TRBD1 matching over 9 bases. The J call may be mistaken, given a closer DNA end match to TRBJ2-7. The CDR3 loop spans 17 amino acids. The V gene's germline CDR1 is MGHDK and CDR2 SYGVNS.

This clone occurred once. The chain couples TRBV28 to TRBJ1-2; D remains ambiguous. CDR3 length: 14 residues. V was pared by 3 bases and J by 4 bases, with 12 bases between. The germline V gene has CDR1 MDHEN and CDR2 SYDVKM. CDR3 protein: CASSFSPEAYGYTF. CDR3 DNA sequence: TGTGCCAGCAGTTTTTCTCCAGAAGCCTATGGCTACACCTTC.

The J gene is TRBJ2-1, the V gene TRBV19; perhaps TRBD1 as D (5 bases). Per the germline V gene, CDR1 is LNHDA and CDR2 is SQIVND (reference sequence). V was shortened by 5 bases and J by 4 bases, with 24 bases between the two germline ends. The CDR3 is made up of 18 amino acids. The CDR3 DNA is TGTGCCAGTAGTCCCCGTGGGTCGGCAGGGCCCACATACAATGAGCAGTTCTTC. This translates into CASSPRGSAGPTYNEQFF.

V usage is TRBV6-6 and J usage is TRBJ2-7; TRBD1 agrees at 7 bases. Germline CDR1 MNHNY, CDR2 SVGAGI (reference sequence). Trimming took 4 bases from V and 13 from J; bases not matched to a gene: 7. This CDR3 is built from 11 residues. DNA for the CDR3: TGTGCCAGCAGTTCCTCGGGACAGTCTTACTTC. This gives the protein CASSSSGQSYF.

The chain is built from TRBV19 and TRBJ2-7; 8 positions match TRBD1. This CDR3 has 14 residues. Germline V gives CDR1 LNHDA, CDR2 SQIVND (reference sequence). V dropped 3 bases and J dropped 4; count of bases not matched to a gene: 5. The CDR3 region is CASSMGTGFYEQYF. In nucleotides, the CDR3 is TGTGCCAGTAGTATGGGGACAGGATTTTACGAGCAGTACTTC. Drawing the rest from reference TRBV19 and TRBJ2-7, the complete variable domain is DGGITQSPKYLFRKEGQNVTLSCEQNLNHDAMYWYRQDPGQGLRLIYYSQIVNDFQKGDIAEGYSVSREKKESFPLTVTSAQKNPTAFYLCASSMGTGFYEQYFGPGTRLTVT.

This clone was recorded a few times. CDR3 nucleotides: TGTGCTAGTGGTTTAGACACCGTGGGCACTGAAGCTTTCTTT. As protein: CASGLDTVGTEAFF. The chain uses TRBV12-5 and TRBJ1-1; no definite D call. The CDR3 totals 14 residues. CDR1 LGHNT and CDR2 FRNRAP come from the germline V gene. Trimming removed 3 bases at V and 4 bases at J, with 12 bases between.

This clone came up a few times. The gene calls are TRBV9 and TRBJ1-3; the D is unclear. The germline V gene has CDR1 SGDLS and CDR2 YYNGEE. The germline V and J ends were trimmed by 3 bases and 8 bases, with 15 bases remaining between them. This CDR3 is 14 amino acids long. The CDR3 reads CASSAEGFGDTIYF. The CDR3, as DNA: TGTGCCAGCAGCGCAGAGGGTTTTGGGGACACCATATATTTT.

This clone was picked up many times. The chain employs TRBV7-3 and TRBJ2-1; D gene ambiguous. The CDR3 contains 15 residues. V was shortened by 6 bases and J by 1 base, with 13 bases between the two germline ends. Germline CDR1 SGHTA, CDR2 FQGTGA. CDR3 DNA sequence: TGTGCCAGCAGTTTTGACATACCGTCCTACAATGAGCAGTTCTTC. Protein sequence: CASSFDIPSYNEQFF.

The rearrangement links TRBV25-1 to TRBJ2-1, with 9 bases fitting TRBD2. Germline V gene data show CDR1 as MGHDK and CDR2 as SYGVNS. The CDR3 totals 16 residues. The V and J ends lost 2 bases and 0 bases, in that order; junction bases with no gene match: 2. The CDR3 region has the DNA TGTGCCAGCAGTGAAACTAGCGGGTCCTCCTACAATGAGCAGTTCTTC. Encoded protein: CASSETSGSSYNEQFF.

This chain uses TRBV28 with TRBJ2-7; 9 bases are a match to TRBD2. Germline CDR1 is MDHEN and CDR2 is SYDVKM. The CDR3 has 15 residues. With 3 bases clipped from V and 4 bases from J, the junction kept 7 bases outside the gene matches. CDR3 coding DNA: TGTGCCAGCAGTTTCCTTTGGCTAGCGGGGTACGAGCAGTACTTC. Translating it yields CASSFLWLAGYEQYF. The full variable domain, in which reference TRBV28 and TRBJ2-7 provide the parts outside the CDR3, is DVKVTQSSRYLVKRTGEKVFLECVQDMDHENMFWYRQDPGLGLRLIYFSYDVKMKEKGDIPEGYSVSREKKERFSLILESASTNQTSMYLCASSFLWLAGYEQYFGPGTRLTVT.